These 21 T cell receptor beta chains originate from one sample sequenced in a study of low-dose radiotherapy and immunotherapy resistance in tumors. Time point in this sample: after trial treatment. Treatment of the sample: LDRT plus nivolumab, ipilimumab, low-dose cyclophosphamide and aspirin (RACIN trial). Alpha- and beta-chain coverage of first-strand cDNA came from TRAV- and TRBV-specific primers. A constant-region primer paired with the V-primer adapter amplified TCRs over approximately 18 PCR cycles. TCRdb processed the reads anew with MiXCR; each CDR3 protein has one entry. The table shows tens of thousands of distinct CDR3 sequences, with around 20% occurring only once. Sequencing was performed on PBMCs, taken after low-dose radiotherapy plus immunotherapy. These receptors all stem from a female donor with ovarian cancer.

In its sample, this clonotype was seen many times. The CDR3 is CASSYTGGSGANVLTF. CDR3 DNA sequence: TGCGCCAGCAGCTACACGGGGGGCTCGGGGGCCAACGTCCTGACTTTC. V usage is TRBV5-1 and J usage is TRBJ2-6, with TRBD2 as a possible D gene (7 bases). V shed 3 bases and J shed 4 bases, with 14 bases lying between them. Germline lookup yields CDR1 SGHRS and CDR2 YFSETQ. This CDR3 region has 16 residues.

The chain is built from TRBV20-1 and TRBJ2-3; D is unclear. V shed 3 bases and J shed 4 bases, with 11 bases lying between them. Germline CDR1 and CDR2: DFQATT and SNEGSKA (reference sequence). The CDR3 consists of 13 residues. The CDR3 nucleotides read TGCAGTGCTAGCCCTCATAAGGCAGATACGCAGTATTTT. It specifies CSASPHKADTQYF.

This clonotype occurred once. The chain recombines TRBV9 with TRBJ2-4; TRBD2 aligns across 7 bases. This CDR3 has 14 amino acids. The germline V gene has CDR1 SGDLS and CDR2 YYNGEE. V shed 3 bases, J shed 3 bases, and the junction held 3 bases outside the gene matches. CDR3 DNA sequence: TGTGCCAGCAGCGACGGGACTAACAAAAACATTCAGTACTTC. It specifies CASSDGTNKNIQYF.

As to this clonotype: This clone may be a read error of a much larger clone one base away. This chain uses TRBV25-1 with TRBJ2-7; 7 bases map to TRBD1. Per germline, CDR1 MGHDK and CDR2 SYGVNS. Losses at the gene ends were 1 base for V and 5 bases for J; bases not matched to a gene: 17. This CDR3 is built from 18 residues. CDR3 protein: CASSESIGTASLTDEQYF. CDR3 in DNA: TGTGCCAGCAGTGAATCTATCGGGACAGCCTCTTTAACCGACGAGCAGTACTTC.

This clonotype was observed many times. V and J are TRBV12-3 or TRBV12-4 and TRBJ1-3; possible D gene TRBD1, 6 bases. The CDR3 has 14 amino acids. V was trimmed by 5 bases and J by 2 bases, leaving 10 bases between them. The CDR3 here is CASSAGTTGNTIYF. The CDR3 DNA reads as TGTGCCAGCAGTGCCGGGACAACTGGAAACACCATATATTTT.

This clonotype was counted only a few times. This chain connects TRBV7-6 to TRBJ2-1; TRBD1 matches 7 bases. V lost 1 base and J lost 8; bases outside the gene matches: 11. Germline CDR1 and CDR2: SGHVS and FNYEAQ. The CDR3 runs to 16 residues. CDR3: CASSLDYRGAFDEQFF. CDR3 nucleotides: TGTGCCAGCAGCTTAGACTACAGGGGTGCGTTTGATGAGCAGTTCTTC.

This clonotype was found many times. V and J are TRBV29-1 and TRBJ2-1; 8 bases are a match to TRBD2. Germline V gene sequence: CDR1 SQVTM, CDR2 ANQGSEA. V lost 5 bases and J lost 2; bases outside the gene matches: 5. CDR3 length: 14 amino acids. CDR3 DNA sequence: TGCAGCGTTAGGTTGCGGGAGGCCTACAATGAGCAGTTCTTC. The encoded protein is CSVRLREAYNEQFF.

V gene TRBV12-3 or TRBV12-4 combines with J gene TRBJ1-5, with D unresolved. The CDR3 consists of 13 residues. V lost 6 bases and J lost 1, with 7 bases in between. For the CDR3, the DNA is TGTGCCAGCAGCCGAGGGAGCAATCAGCCCCAGCATTTT. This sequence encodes CASSRGSNQPQHF.

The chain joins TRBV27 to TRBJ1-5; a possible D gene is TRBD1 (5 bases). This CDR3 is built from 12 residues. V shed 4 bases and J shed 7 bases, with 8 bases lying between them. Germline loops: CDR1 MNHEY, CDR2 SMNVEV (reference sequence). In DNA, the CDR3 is TGTGCCAGCAGTTCTGGGGACCAGCCCCAGCATTTT. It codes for CASSSGDQPQHF.

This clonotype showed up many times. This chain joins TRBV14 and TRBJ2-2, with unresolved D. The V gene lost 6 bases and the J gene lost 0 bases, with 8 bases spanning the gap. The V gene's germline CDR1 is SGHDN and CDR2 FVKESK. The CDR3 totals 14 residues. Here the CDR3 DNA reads TGTGCCAGCAGTAGACACCCGAACACCGGGGAGCTGTTTTTT. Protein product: CASSRHPNTGELFF. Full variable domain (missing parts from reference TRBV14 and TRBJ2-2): EAGVTQFPSHSVIEKGQTVTLRCDPISGHDNLYWYRRVMGKEIKFLLHFVKESKQDESGMPNNRFLAERTGGTYSTLKVQPAELEDSGVYFCASSRHPNTGELFFGEGSRLTVL.

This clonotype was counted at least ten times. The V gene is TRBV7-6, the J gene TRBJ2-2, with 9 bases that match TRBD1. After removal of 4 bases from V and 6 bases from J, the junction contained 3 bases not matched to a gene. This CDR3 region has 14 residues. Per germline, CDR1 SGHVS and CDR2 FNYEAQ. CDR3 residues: CASSSGTGPGELFF. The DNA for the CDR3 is TGTGCCAGCAGCTCCGGGACAGGGCCCGGGGAGCTGTTTTTT.

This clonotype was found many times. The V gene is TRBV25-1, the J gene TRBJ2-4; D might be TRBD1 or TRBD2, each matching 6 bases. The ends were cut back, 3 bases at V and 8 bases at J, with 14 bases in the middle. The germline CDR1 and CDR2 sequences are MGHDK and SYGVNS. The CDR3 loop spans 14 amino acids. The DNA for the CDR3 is TGTGCCAGCAGTGATTCGGGGGACACGGACATTCAGTACTTC. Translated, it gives CASSDSGDTDIQYF.

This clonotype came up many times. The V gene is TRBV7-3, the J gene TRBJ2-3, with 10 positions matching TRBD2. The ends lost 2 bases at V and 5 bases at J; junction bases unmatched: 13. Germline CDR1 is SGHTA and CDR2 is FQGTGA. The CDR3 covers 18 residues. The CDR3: CASSLGGLAGVTGDTQYF. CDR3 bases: TGTGCCAGCAGCTTAGGCGGCCTAGCGGGAGTTACTGGAGATACGCAGTATTTT. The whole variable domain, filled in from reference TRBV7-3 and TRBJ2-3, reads GAGVSQTPSNKVTEKGKYVELRCDPISGHTALYWYRQSLGQGPEFLIYFQGTGAADDSGLPNDRFFAVRPEGSVSTLKIQRTERGDSAVYLCASSLGGLAGVTGDTQYFGPGTRLTVL.

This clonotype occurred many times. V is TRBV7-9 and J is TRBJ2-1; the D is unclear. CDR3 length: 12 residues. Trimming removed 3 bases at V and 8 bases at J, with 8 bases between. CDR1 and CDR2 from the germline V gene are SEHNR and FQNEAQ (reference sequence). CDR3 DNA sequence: TGTGCCAGCAGCTTGGCCGGGCATGAGCAGTTCTTC. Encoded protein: CASSLAGHEQFF.

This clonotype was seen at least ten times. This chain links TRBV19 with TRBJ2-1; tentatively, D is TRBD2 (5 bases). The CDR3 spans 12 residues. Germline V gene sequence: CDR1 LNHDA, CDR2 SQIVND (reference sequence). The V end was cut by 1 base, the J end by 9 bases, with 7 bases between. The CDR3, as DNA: TGTGCCAGTAGTATAGTGGCGGGTGAGCAGTTCTTC. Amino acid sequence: CASSIVAGEQFF.

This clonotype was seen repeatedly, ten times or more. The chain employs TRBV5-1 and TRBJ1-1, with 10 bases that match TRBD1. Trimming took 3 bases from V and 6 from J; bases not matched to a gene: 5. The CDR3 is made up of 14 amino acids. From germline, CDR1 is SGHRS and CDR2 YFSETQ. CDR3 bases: TGCGCCAGCAGCTCGGACAGGGGGTTGCCTGAAGCTTTCTTT. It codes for CASSSDRGLPEAFF.

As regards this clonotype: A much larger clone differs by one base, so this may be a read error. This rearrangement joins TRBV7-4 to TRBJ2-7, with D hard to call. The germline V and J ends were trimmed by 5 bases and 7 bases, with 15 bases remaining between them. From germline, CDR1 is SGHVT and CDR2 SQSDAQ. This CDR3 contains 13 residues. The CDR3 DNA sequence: TGTGCCAGCAGCCCTACAGTGGGTTGGGAGCAGTACTTC. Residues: CASSPTVGWEQYF.

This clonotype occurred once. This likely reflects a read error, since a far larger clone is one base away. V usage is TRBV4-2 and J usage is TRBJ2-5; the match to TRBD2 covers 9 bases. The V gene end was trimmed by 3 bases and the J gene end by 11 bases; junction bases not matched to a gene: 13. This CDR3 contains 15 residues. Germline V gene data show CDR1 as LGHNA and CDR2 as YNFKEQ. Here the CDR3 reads CASSQREGFYNEQYF. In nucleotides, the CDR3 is TGTGCCAGCAGCCAGCGGGAGGGGTTTTACAATGAGCAGTACTTC.

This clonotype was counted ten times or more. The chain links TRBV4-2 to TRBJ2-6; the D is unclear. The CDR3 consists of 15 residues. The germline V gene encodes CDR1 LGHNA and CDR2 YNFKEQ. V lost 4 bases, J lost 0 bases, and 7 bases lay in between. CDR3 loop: CASSPRDSGANVLTF. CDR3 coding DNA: TGTGCCAGCAGCCCAAGAGACTCTGGGGCCAACGTCCTGACTTTC.

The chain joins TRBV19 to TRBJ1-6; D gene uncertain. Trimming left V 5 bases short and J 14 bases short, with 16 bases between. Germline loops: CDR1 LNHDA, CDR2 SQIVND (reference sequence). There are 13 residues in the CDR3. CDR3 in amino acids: CASSPRTGGALHF. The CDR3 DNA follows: TGTGCCAGTAGTCCCCGGACCGGCGGAGCCCTCCACTTT.

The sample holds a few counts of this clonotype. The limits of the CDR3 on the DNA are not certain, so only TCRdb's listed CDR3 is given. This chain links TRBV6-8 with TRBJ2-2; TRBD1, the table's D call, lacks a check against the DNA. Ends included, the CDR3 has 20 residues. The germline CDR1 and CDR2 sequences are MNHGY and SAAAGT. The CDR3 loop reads CASSPRTGGSGNWTPGSCFF.